The entry that follows covers one T cell receptor beta chain sequence. Its antigen is currently unknown. This entry is derived from a study of cytomegalovirus exposure and HLA in healthy donors. For the study at large: The roughly 120 validation repertoires, a later analysis reported, used the same platform as the approximately 670 repertoires from the first cohort. Study findings and constraints: The study flagged about 150 TCR beta chains as cytomegalovirus-associated. In vitro data verified a few CMV-associated chains as specific for CMV antigens. Most TCR sequences were rare, but some public TCRs occurred in many donors.

Here immunoSEQ multiplex PCR was the method, and the copy in TCRdb shows in-frame clones only, minus some. The data contain some 130,000 clones, almost 85% of them singletons. CDR1 is SGHNT and CDR2 is YENEEA in the germline V gene. Trimming cost V 5 bases and J 5 bases, with 21 bases left between them. The CDR3 length is 16 residues. This sequence joins TRBV11-3 and TRBJ2-5; D is perhaps TRBD1 (8 bases). The receptor was isolated from a man aged 25-40 years in good health and CMV-seropositive. The sequencing sample was made of PBMCs. The CDR3 nucleotides read TGTGCCAGCAGCCCACAGGGGGGGGGCAAGAGGGAGACCCAGTACTTC. It encodes CASSPQGGGKRETQYF.